This T cell receptor beta chain originates from a study of cytomegalovirus exposure and HLA in healthy donors. Germline CDR1 MNHEY, CDR2 SMNVEV (reference sequence). The CDR3 covers 12 residues. Trimming removed 7 bases from V and 10 bases from J, with 11 bases in between. Primers: 60 Vbeta forward and 13 Jbeta reverse. Libraries were prepared by immunoSEQ multiplex PCR; TCRdb keeps only in-frame clonotypes and omits some of them. This listing includes some 82,000 clones. The sample was PBMCs. The source is a woman aged 25-40 years in good health and CMV-seronegative. V and J are TRBV27 and TRBJ1-6; D call uncertain. The CDR3 loop reads CASKGGPSPLHF. Written as DNA, the CDR3 is TGTGCCAGCAAGGGAGGACCCTCACCCCTCCACTTT.